This TCR beta chain was recovered during a study of OX40 agonist ivuxolimab in advanced cancers. Libraries were prepared by immunoSEQ multiplex PCR; TCRdb keeps only in-frame clonotypes and omits some of them. Of tens of thousands of clones listed, about 90% are singletons. V lost 5 bases and J lost 4, with 17 bases in between. From germline, CDR1 is SGHTA and CDR2 FQGNSA. The length of the CDR3 is 16 residues. The J gene is TRBJ2-2, the V gene TRBV7-2; D tentatively reads TRBD1 or TRBD2 (5 bases each). This receptor was obtained from an adult with an advanced solid tumor such as melanoma, head and neck, liver or kidney cancer. The sequences come from CD4+ or CD8+ T cells sorted from blood, collected in a trial of the OX40 agonist ivuxolimab. The CDR3 region is CASSRTGTVITGELFF. The CDR3 DNA sequence: TGTGCCAGCAGCCGGACCGGGACGGTGATCACCGGGGAGCTGTTTTTT. The full variable domain, in which reference TRBV7-2 and TRBJ2-2 provide the parts outside the CDR3, is GAGVSQSPSNKVTEKGKDVELRCDPISGHTALYWYRQSLGQGLEFLIYFQGNSAPDKSGLPSDRFSAERTGGSVSTLTIQRTQQEDSAVYLCASSRTGTVITGELFFGEGSRLTVL.